Given below is one T cell receptor (beta chain) in context. Mismatch with germline at one junction end may stem from a read error. The sample is drawn from a study of blood T cell repertoires in COVID-19. Germline-derived CDR1 and CDR2 are SGHNT and YENEEA. The CDR3 runs 15 residues. TCRdb's copy holds only in-frame clones and misses some; the assay was immunoSEQ multiplex PCR. The profile shows tens of thousands of clones, 70% to 90% of them singletons. The V call is TRBV11-3, the J call TRBJ2-5; TRBD1 is a possible D gene (6 bases). Sequences were obtained from peripheral blood. The receptor was isolated from a woman older than 75 with active COVID-19. The CDR3 region has the DNA TGTGCCAGCAGCTTAGGAGCAGGGGCCCAAGGGACCCAGTACTTC. This codes for CASSLGAGAQGTQYF. The full variable domain, with the rest looked up from reference TRBV11-3 and TRBJ2-5, is EAGVVQSPRYKIIEKKQPVAFWCNPISGHNTLYWYLQNLGQGPELLIRYENEEAVDDSQLPKDRFSAERLKGVDSTLKIQPAELGDSAVYLCASSLGAGAQGTQYFGPGTRLLVL.